What follows describes a single T cell receptor beta chain. This record belongs to a study of blood T cell repertoires in COVID-19. About the study: PBMCs, B-cell-depleted T cells, or T cells were the source of the cDNA or gDNA that made up the material.

How the authors handled the data: Amplification from reference gene primers served as the basis for estimated nucleated cell counts. The data were produced by immunoSEQ multiplex PCR, yet TCRdb's version contains in-frame clones alone and is incomplete. The V and J calls and clone size were taken over from that table, and D and trimming were inferred from the DNA. In the table there are tens of thousands of clones, roughly 80% of which are singletons. Trimming removed 5 bases from V and 3 bases from J; junction bases left unmatched: 6. The CDR3 has 16 residues. Germline V lookup: CDR1 SGHTA, CDR2 FQGNSA.

This TCR was recovered from a woman in her 70s with acute or convalescent COVID-19. This chain connects TRBV7-2 to TRBJ1-4; 10 positions match TRBD1. Sequencing was done on a sample of peripheral blood. This CDR3 is CASSRTGGSSNEKLFF. CDR3 nucleotide sequence: TGTGCCAGCAGCCGGACAGGGGGGTCCTCTAATGAAAAACTGTTTTTT.